What follows are 17 T cell receptor beta chains derived from one specimen sequenced in a study of cytomegalovirus exposure and HLA in healthy donors. PCR was performed using 60 Vbeta and 13 Jbeta primers. Measured with immunoSEQ multiplex PCR; TCRdb has only the in-frame clones, and not every one. The sample includes 150,000 to 200,000 clones, roughly 13% of them seen just once. Specimen: PBMCs. These receptor sequences come from a middle-aged man in good health and CMV-seropositive.

V gene TRBV10-1 combines with J gene TRBJ2-3; TRBD2 matches at 10 bases. The CDR3 consists of 15 residues. Germline CDR1 is WNHNN and CDR2 is SYGVQD (reference sequence). J gave up 3 bases and V 4 bases, and 4 bases lay outside the gene matches. CDR3: CASSGLAGVTDTQYF. Written as DNA, the CDR3 is TGCGCCAGCAGTGGGCTAGCGGGGGTTACAGATACGCAGTATTTT.

The chain is built from TRBV7-2 and TRBJ1-6; D not certain. The CDR3 sequence is 12 residues long. V gave up 1 base and J gave up 10 bases, with 5 bases separating them. In germline, CDR1 is SGHTA, CDR2 FQGNSA. In DNA form, the CDR3 reads TGTGCCAGCAGCTTAGGGCGGTCACCCCTCCACTTT. It is translated as CASSLGRSPLHF.

The CDR3 protein is CASSLVGGLTNEKLFF. Here the CDR3 DNA reads TGTGCCAGCAGCTTGGTCGGCGGGTTAACTAATGAAAAACTGTTTTTT. This rearrangement joins TRBV5-6 to TRBJ1-4; no reliable D call. This CDR3 spans 16 amino acids. Germline V gene sequence: CDR1 SGHDT, CDR2 YYEEEE. Deletions cut 0 bases from V and 1 base from J, with 10 bases between.

The rearrangement uses TRBV15 and TRBJ2-6; D is uncertain. Trimming left V 5 bases short and J 1 base short, with 12 bases between. CDR1 and CDR2 from the germline V gene are LNHNV and YYDKDF (reference sequence). CDR3 length equals 16 residues. The CDR3 sequence is CATSRNPRSGANVLTF. The DNA for the CDR3 is TGTGCCACCAGCCGAAACCCTAGGTCTGGGGCCAACGTCCTGACTTTC.

This clone turned up a few times. V usage is TRBV5-1 and J usage is TRBJ2-3; 7 nucleotides align to TRBD1. This CDR3 has 16 amino acids. Germline lookup yields CDR1 SGHRS and CDR2 YFSETQ. J gave up 2 bases and V 4 bases, and 10 bases lay outside the gene matches. The CDR3 sequence is CASSPRQGRTTDTQYF. As DNA, the CDR3 is TGCGCCAGCAGCCCCCGACAGGGAAGAACCACAGATACGCAGTATTTT. Combining the CDR3 with reference TRBV5-1 and TRBJ2-3 gives the whole variable domain KAGVTQTPRYLIKTRGQQVTLSCSPISGHRSVSWYQQTPGQGLQFLFEYFSETQRNKGNFPGRFSGRQFSNSRSEMNVSTLELGDSALYLCASSPRQGRTTDTQYFGPGTRLTVL.

The CDR3, as DNA: TGCAGCCCCGTTCTAGGGAGGTCCCACAACACTGAAGCTTTCTTT. Translated, it gives CSPVLGRSHNTEAFF. The J gene is TRBJ1-1, the V gene TRBV29-1, with D hard to call. The CDR3 has 15 amino acids. The V gene lost 8 bases and the J gene lost 2 bases, with 21 bases spanning the gap. Germline lookup yields CDR1 SQVTM and CDR2 ANQGSEA.

This chain links TRBV6-5 with TRBJ1-2; tentative D call: TRBD1 (6 bases). This CDR3 has 13 amino acids. Germline values: CDR1 MNHEY, CDR2 SVGAGI. Trimming shortened V by 5 bases and J by 1 base, and 8 bases separated the two germline ends. CDR3 residues: CASSPDSNYGYTF. The CDR3 DNA follows: TGTGCCAGCAGTCCGGACAGTAACTATGGCTACACCTTC.

This clone was observed a handful of times. V gene TRBV5-4 combines with J gene TRBJ1-1; TRBD1 is a possible D gene (5 bases). Trimming took off 0 bases at V and 5 bases at J, with 11 bases between the two ends. CDR1 SGHNT and CDR2 YYREEE come from the germline V gene (reference sequence). The CDR3 has 14 residues. The CDR3 DNA reads TGTGCCAGCAGCTTGGCCATGGGGGGGACTGAAGCTTTCTTT. Its translation is CASSLAMGGTEAFF.

The V call is TRBV5-6, the J call TRBJ1-1, with no clear D. CDR1 SGHDT and CDR2 YYEEEE come from the germline V gene. The CDR3 loop spans 14 amino acids. Trimming left V 2 bases short and J 2 bases short, with 10 bases between. The CDR3 sequence: CASSFQKVNTEAFF. CDR3 sequence (DNA): TGTGCCAGCAGCTTCCAGAAAGTCAACACTGAAGCTTTCTTT.

This clone has a handful of counts. The rearrangement uses TRBV10-3 and TRBJ2-1; the D gene is possibly TRBD1 (6 bases). The CDR3 is 12 residues long. Germline CDR1 ENHRY, CDR2 SYGVKD. Between the trimmed V and J ends, which lost 7 bases and 6 bases, there was a span of 10 bases. The DNA for the CDR3 is TGTGCCATCACCTCAGGGGCCAATGAGCAGTTCTTC. As protein: CAITSGANEQFF.

This clone showed up just a few times. The J gene is TRBJ2-3, the V gene TRBV5-1; 11 bases line up with TRBD1. The germline V gene encodes CDR1 SGHRS and CDR2 YFSETQ. The ends lost 4 bases at V and 3 bases at J; junction bases unmatched: 4. This CDR3 contains 15 residues. In DNA form, the CDR3 reads TGCGCCAGCAGCCCTGGGACAGGGGGAACAGATACGCAGTATTTT. Translation gives CASSPGTGGTDTQYF. Looking up the rest from reference TRBV5-1 and TRBJ2-3 gives the full variable domain: KAGVTQTPRYLIKTRGQQVTLSCSPISGHRSVSWYQQTPGQGLQFLFEYFSETQRNKGNFPGRFSGRQFSNSRSEMNVSTLELGDSALYLCASSPGTGGTDTQYFGPGTRLTVL.

The V gene is TRBV2, the J gene TRBJ1-5; 10 nucleotides match TRBD1. The length of the CDR3 is 15 residues. Germline V gene sequence: CDR1 SNHLY, CDR2 FYNNEI. The J segment lost 8 bases and the V segment lost 5 bases, leaving 9 bases of the junction unmatched. CDR3 sequence: CASSQSTGGLEPQHF. The CDR3 nucleotides read TGTGCCAGCAGTCAATCGACAGGGGGCTTGGAGCCCCAGCATTTT. Full variable domain (outside the CDR3, taken from reference TRBV2 and TRBJ1-5): EPEVTQTPSHQVTQMGQEVILRCVPISNHLYFYWYRQILGQKVEFLVSFYNNEISEKSEIFDDQFSVERPDGSNFTLKIRSTKLEDSAMYFCASSQSTGGLEPQHFGDGTRLSIL.

CDR3 in amino acids: CASSDTGQLNSEQFF. CDR3 DNA sequence: TGTGCCAGCAGTGATACGGGACAGTTAAACTCTGAGCAGTTCTTC. The chain uses TRBV6-4 and TRBJ2-1; the match to TRBD1 covers 7 bases. Germline values: CDR1 MRHNA, CDR2 SNTAGT. With V trimmed by 3 bases and J by 9 bases, 11 bases remained unmatched. The CDR3 extends over 15 amino acids.

This chain connects TRBV7-3 to TRBJ2-1; D not certain. Germline lookup yields CDR1 SGHTA and CDR2 FQGTGA. With 4 bases removed from V and 10 bases from J, the gap between germline ends came to 11 bases. This CDR3 comprises 12 residues. The CDR3 loop reads CASSYDSVEQFF. CDR3 coding DNA: TGTGCCAGCAGCTACGACTCCGTGGAGCAGTTCTTC.

This clone has just a few counts. V is TRBV11-3 and J is TRBJ1-2; 10 bases map to TRBD1. The CDR3 is 13 amino acids. Germline-derived CDR1 and CDR2 are SGHNT and YENEEA. The V gene end was trimmed by 3 bases and the J gene end by 13 bases; junction bases not matched to a gene: 8. The CDR3, as DNA: TGTGCCAGCAGCTTGGGGACAGGGGCCGGTCTCACCTTC. Translated: CASSLGTGAGLTF.

This clone appeared a few times. The chain links TRBV7-2 to TRBJ2-1; TRBD1 aligns across 10 bases. Looked up from germline, CDR1 is SGHTA and CDR2 is FQGNSA. Losses at the gene ends were 5 bases for V and 12 bases for J; bases not matched to a gene: 7. The CDR3 loop spans 13 amino acids. CDR3 loop: CASSLTDRGRQFF. CDR3 in DNA: TGTGCCAGCAGCCTCACTGACAGGGGGCGGCAGTTCTTC.

This clone was detected only a few times. The V call is TRBV6-5, the J call TRBJ1-5; D is unresolved. Germline V gives CDR1 MNHEY, CDR2 SVGAGI. The CDR3 is made up of 12 amino acids. V lost 0 bases and J 9 bases, leaving 6 bases between the germline ends. The CDR3, as DNA: TGTGCCAGCAGTTACTCGGGAGGGCCCCAGCATTTT. The encoded protein is CASSYSGGPQHF.